A selection of T cell receptor beta chains follows, all from one sample in a study of blood T cell repertoires in COVID-19. Here immunoSEQ multiplex PCR was the method, and the copy in TCRdb shows in-frame clones only, minus some. This table holds over 200,000 clones, about nine tenths found once. Sample: PBMCs or T cells enriched from blood (not recorded which). These receptors came from a man aged 18 to 30 who had recovered from COVID-19. CDR3s include the opening cysteine and the closing phenylalanine or tryptophan. The D gene is left open where the match is weak. Where a row states a size, it is once, few, many or the class of an expanded clone; other rows omit it.

TRBJ2-1,NA,TRBV7-3,NA,TGTGCCAGCAGCTCTTACTCGGGGTACAATGAGCAGTTCTTC,CASSSYSGYNEQFF
TRBJ2-5,once,TRBV18,NA,TGTGCCAGCTCACCACCCTACACGAGGGCAGAGACCCAGTACTTC,CASSPPYTRAETQYF
TRBJ2-1,NA,TRBV5-4,NA,TGTGCCAGCAGCTTGTCATCCCCCAATGAGCAGTTCTTC,CASSLSSPNEQFF
TRBJ1-4,NA,TRBV7-9,TRBD1,TGTGCCAGCAGCCCAGGACAGGTCGCCGCCCAGTACGCTAATGAAAAACTGTTTTTT,CASSPGQVAAQYANEKLFF
TRBJ1-2,NA,TRBV15,TRBD1,TGTGCCACCAGCAGTTACCGGGACAGCAACTATGGCTACACCTTC,CATSSYRDSNYGYTF
TRBJ1-1,NA,TRBV4-1,NA,TGCGCCAGCAGCCACAGAGGAACTGAAGCTTTCTTT,CASSHRGTEAFF
TRBJ2-2,NA,TRBV7-9,TRBD2,TGTGCCAGCAGCTCTGGTAATAGCGGGATGAACACCGGGGAGCTGTTTTTT,CASSSGNSGMNTGELFF
TRBJ1-5,NA,TRBV5-1,NA,TGCGCCAGCAGCCCCGGACACCCCAATCAGCCCCAGCATTTT,CASSPGHPNQPQHF
TRBJ2-5,NA,TRBV7-9,NA,TGTGCCAGCAGCTCGACTAGTTTCCAGTACTTC,CASSSTSFQYF
TRBJ1-4,NA,TRBV18,NA,TGTGCCAGCTCACCTCCCGCAACTAATGAAAAACTGTTTTTT,CASSPPATNEKLFF
TRBJ2-5,NA,TRBV2,NA,TGTGCCAGCAGGGGACAAGTCCAAGAGACCCAGTACTTC,CASRGQVQETQYF
TRBJ2-7,few,TRBV28,NA,TGTGCCAGCAGTTCCCCCGGGGTACGGCCTTCCCACGAGCAGTACTTC,CASSSPGVRPSHEQYF
TRBJ1-2,NA,TRBV2,NA,TGTGCCAGCAGGAGGCGGGGGGGTGACTATGGCTACACCTTC,CASRRRGGDYGYTF
TRBJ1-5,once,TRBV6-5,TRBD1,TGTGCCAGCAGCATGACAGGGAGGCTTGGTCAGCCCCAGCATTTT,CASSMTGRLGQPQHF
TRBJ1-1,NA,TRBV11-2,NA,TGTGCCAGCAGCTTAGAGGCACCGCAGGAAGCTTTCTTT,CASSLEAPQEAFF
TRBJ1-6,NA,TRBV11-2,NA,TGTGCCAGCAGCTTAGCAGCGACAGCTTATAATTCACCCCTCCACTTT,CASSLAATAYNSPLHF
TRBJ1-2,NA,TRBV7-2,TRBD1,TGTGCCAGCAGCTTAGTCGGGACAGGGGGCGGTGGCTACACCTTC,CASSLVGTGGGGYTF
TRBJ2-1,once,TRBV7-9,NA,TGTGCCAGCAGCTTCGAGCGGTTAAGGCTTGAGCAGTTCTTC,CASSFERLRLEQFF
TRBJ2-1,NA,TRBV5-1,TRBD2,TGCGCCAGCAGCCTCCCGGGACTAGACTACAATGAGCAGTTCTTC,CASSLPGLDYNEQFF
TRBJ2-1,NA,TRBV9,TRBD1,TGTGCCAGCAGCGGGCGGGTTGGGGGACAGGAATCCTACAATGAGCAGTTCTTC,CASSGRVGGQESYNEQFF
TRBJ2-1,NA,TRBV7-9,NA,TGTGCCAGCAGCCACGGACTGGATGAGCAGTTCTTC,CASSHGLDEQFF
TRBJ2-3,NA,TRBV5-4,TRBD2,TGTGCCAGCAGAGCAGCGGGGGGTACCACAGATACGCAGTATTTT,CASRAAGGTTDTQYF
TRBJ1-2,NA,TRBV25-1,TRBD1,TGTGCCAGCAGTGAAGGACAGGACTATGGCTACACCTTC,CASSEGQDYGYTF
TRBJ1-4,NA,TRBV19,NA,TGTGCCAGTAGGCCCGGGATGGTAGGTGAAAAACTGTTTTTT,CASRPGMVGEKLFF
TRBJ2-7,NA,TRBV15,NA,TGTGCCACCAGCAGAGTCGGGGGTCTCGACGAGCAGTACTTC,CATSRVGGLDEQYF
TRBJ1-2,once,TRBV7-8,NA,TGTGCCAGCAGCTTTAACTACGAGACAGGAGTAAGCTATGGCTACACCTTC,CASSFNYETGVSYGYTF
TRBJ2-5,NA,TRBV24-1,TRBD2,TGTGCCACCAGTGACCCTGGGACTAGCGGGAGGGTAGAGACCCAGTACTTC,CATSDPGTSGRVETQYF
TRBJ1-1,NA,TRBV5-8,NA,TGTGCCAGCAGCTTACGGGGAGGAGTGTCTGAAGCTTTCTTT,CASSLRGGVSEAFF
TRBJ1-5,NA,TRBV18,NA,TGTGCCAGCTCACCGAATGGGAGGGATCAGCCCCAGCATTTT,CASSPNGRDQPQHF
TRBJ2-2,NA,TRBV11-2,NA,TGTGCCAGCAGCTTACACTGGAGGGGTGGCACCGGGGAGCTGTTTTTT,CASSLHWRGGTGELFF
TRBJ1-2,NA,TRBV19,NA,TGTGCCAGTAGTTCAGGAAGCAGTCAGGGAGGCTACACCTTC,CASSSGSSQGGYTF
TRBJ1-2,NA,TRBV7-9,NA,TGTGCCAGCAGCCCTACTACGAGGGGGAGCGGCTACACCTTC,CASSPTTRGSGYTF
TRBJ1-1,NA,TRBV7-2,NA,TGTGCCAGCAGCTTAGTCTGGAACACTGAAGCTTTCTTT,CASSLVWNTEAFF
TRBJ1-1,once,TRBV29-1,NA,TGCAGGGCGAACAGAGAGAACACTGAAGCTTTCTTT,CRANRENTEAFF
TRBJ1-1,NA,TRBV6-1,NA,TGTGCCAGCAGTGCCAAACCCAACCTGTGGAGGGTACAAGACACTGAAGCTTTCTTT,CASSAKPNLWRVQDTEAFF
TRBJ2-5,NA,TRBV2,TRBD1,TGTGCCAGCAGAGGGGACAGAGGACAAGAGACCCAGTACTTC,CASRGDRGQETQYF
TRBJ1-2,NA,TRBV12-3/TRBV12-4,TRBD1,TGTGCCAGCAGTTCACAGGGGGATTATGGCTACACCTTC,CASSSQGDYGYTF
TRBJ1-5,many,TRBV19,NA,TGTGCCAGTAGTATGCAGTTTAATCAGCCCCAGCATTTT,CASSMQFNQPQHF
TRBJ2-7,NA,TRBV30,NA,TGTGCCTGGAGTGTACAGACAGCAAACTCCTACGAGCAGTACTTC,CAWSVQTANSYEQYF
TRBJ1-1,NA,TRBV5-1,NA,TGCGCCAGCAGCTTGGTGGTCGGATCGGGCACTGAAGCTTTCTTT,CASSLVVGSGTEAFF
TRBJ2-1,once,TRBV27,TRBD2,TGTGCCAGCAGTATACGGACTAGAGGGTTCTATGAGCAGTTCTTC,CASSIRTRGFYEQFF
TRBJ1-3,NA,TRBV6-1,NA,TGTGCCAGCAGTGAAGCGGTTCGGTTAGCTGGAAACACCATATATTTT,CASSEAVRLAGNTIYF
TRBJ1-6,NA,TRBV9,TRBD1,TGTGCCAGCAGCCCTTTCGGGGACAGCAATTCACCCCTCCACTTT,CASSPFGDSNSPLHF
TRBJ2-1,NA,TRBV12-3/TRBV12-4,TRBD2,TGTGCCAGCATGGGACTAGCATCCAATGAGCAGTTCTTC,CASMGLASNEQFF
TRBJ2-1,NA,TRBV10-3,TRBD2,TGTGCCTCTCGAACCAGCGGGAGGGCTCTCAATGAGCAGTTCTTC,CASRTSGRALNEQFF
TRBJ2-7,NA,TRBV3-1/TRBV3-2,TRBD2,TGTGCCAGCAGCCAAGATGCGGGAGCCCGTTACGAGCAGTACTTC,CASSQDAGARYEQYF
TRBJ1-1,once,TRBV30,NA,TGTGCCTGGAACGTCGACAGGTTGAACACTGAAGCTTTCTTT,CAWNVDRLNTEAFF